This T cell receptor (beta chain) comes out of a study of low-dose radiotherapy and immunotherapy resistance in tumors. The overall study: Oral aspirin 300 mg was taken by patients daily for four cycles from cycle 1 day 1.

Documented time point: after trial treatment. Sample treatment: LDRT plus nivolumab, ipilimumab, low-dose cyclophosphamide and aspirin (RACIN trial). In the RACIN dose-escalation trial, donors got nivolumab plus ipilimumab with aspirin, cyclophosphamide and radiotherapy. This clonotype has ten or more counts. Primers used for first-strand cDNA, a TRAV- and TRBV-specific set, covered both alpha and beta chains. TCR amplification involved around 22 PCR cycles with a constant-region primer and V-primer adapter. By in vitro transcription, the isolated mRNA was amplified. A single record per CDR3 protein comes from TCRdb applying MiXCR to the reads. Of about 84,000 distinct CDR3 sequences in the sample, 17% were seen once. The receptor was derived from a male donor with prostate cancer. Sequencing used PBMCs, obtained after low-dose radiotherapy plus immunotherapy.

CDR3 region: CASSLDRGNSPLHF. DNA of the CDR3: TGTGCCAGCAGCCTGGACAGGGGGAATTCACCCCTCCACTTT. The rearrangement links TRBV7-2 to TRBJ1-6; 10 bases match TRBD1. J gave up 7 bases and V 5 bases, and 2 bases lay outside the gene matches. The germline gives CDR1 SGHTA, CDR2 FQGNSA. This CDR3 is built from 14 residues. Full variable domain (outside the CDR3, taken from reference TRBV7-2 and TRBJ1-6): GAGVSQSPSNKVTEKGKDVELRCDPISGHTALYWYRQSLGQGLEFLIYFQGNSAPDKSGLPSDRFSAERTGGSVSTLTIQRTQQEDSAVYLCASSLDRGNSPLHFGNGTRLTVT.